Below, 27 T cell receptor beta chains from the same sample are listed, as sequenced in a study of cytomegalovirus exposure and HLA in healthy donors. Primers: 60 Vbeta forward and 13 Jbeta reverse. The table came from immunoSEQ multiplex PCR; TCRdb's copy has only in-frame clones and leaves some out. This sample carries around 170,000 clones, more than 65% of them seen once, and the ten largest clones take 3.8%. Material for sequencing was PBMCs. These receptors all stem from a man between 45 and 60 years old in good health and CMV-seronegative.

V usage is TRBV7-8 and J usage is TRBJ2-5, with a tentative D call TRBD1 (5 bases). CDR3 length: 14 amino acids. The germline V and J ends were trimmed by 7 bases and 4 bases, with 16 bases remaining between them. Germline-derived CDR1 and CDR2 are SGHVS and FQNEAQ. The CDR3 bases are TGTGCCAGCACCGGTCCAACAGGCCCAGAGACCCAGTACTTC. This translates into CASTGPTGPETQYF.

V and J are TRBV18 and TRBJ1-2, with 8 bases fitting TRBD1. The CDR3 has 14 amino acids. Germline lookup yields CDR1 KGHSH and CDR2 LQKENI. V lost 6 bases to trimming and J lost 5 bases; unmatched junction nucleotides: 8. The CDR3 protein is CASSPGQGAYGYTF. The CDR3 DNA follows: TGTGCCAGCTCCCCCGGGCAGGGGGCTTATGGCTACACCTTC.

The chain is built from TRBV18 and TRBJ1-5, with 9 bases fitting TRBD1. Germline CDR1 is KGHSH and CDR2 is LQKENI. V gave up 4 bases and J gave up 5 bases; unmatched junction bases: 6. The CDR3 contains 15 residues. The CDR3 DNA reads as TGTGCCAGCTCACTAATACAGGGGGCTGATCAGCCCCAGCATTTT. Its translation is CASSLIQGADQPQHF. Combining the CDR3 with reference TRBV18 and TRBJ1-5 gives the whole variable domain NAGVMQNPRHLVRRRGQEARLRCSPMKGHSHVYWYRQLPEEGLKFMVYLQKENIIDESGMPKERFSAEFPKEGPSILRIQQVVRGDSAAYFCASSLIQGADQPQHFGDGTRLSIL.

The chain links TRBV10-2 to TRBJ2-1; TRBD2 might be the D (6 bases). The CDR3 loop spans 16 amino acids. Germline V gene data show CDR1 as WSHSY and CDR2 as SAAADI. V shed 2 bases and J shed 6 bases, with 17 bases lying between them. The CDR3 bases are TGCGCCAGCAGTGAGCCTCGGGGGACTTCGGGCAATGAGCAGTTCTTC. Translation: CASSEPRGTSGNEQFF.

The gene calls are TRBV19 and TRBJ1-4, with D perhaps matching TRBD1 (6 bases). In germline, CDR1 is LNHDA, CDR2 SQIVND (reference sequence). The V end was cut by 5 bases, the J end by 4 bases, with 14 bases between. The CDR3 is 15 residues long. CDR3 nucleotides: TGTGCCAGTAGTGCCTTACAGGGTATTAATGAAAAACTGTTTTTT. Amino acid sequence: CASSALQGINEKLFF.

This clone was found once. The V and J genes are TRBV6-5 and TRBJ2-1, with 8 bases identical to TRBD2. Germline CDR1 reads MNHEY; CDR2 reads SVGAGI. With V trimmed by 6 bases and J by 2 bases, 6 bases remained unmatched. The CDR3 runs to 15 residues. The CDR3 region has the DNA TGTGCCAGCAGACCGGGGGGGGGTGCCTACAATGAGCAGTTCTTC. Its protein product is CASRPGGGAYNEQFF.

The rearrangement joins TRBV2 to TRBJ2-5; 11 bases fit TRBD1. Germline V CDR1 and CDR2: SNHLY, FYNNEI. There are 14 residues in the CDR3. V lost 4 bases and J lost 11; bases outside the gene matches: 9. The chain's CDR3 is CASSGTGGGRGQYF. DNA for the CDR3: TGTGCCAGCAGTGGGACAGGGGGCGGCCGTGGGCAGTACTTC.

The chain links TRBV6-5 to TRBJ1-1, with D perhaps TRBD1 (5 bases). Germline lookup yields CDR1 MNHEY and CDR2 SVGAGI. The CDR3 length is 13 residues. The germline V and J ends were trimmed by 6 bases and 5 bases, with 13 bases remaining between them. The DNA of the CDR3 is TGTGCCAGCAGGTGGGGGAGGGGTACTGAAGCTTTCTTT. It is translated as CASRWGRGTEAFF.

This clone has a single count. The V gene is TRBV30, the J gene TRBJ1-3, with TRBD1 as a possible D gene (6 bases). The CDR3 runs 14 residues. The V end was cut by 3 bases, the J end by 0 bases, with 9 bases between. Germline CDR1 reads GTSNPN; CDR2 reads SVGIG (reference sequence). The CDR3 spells CAWSQGGSGNTIYF. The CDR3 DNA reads TGTGCCTGGAGCCAAGGGGGCTCTGGAAACACCATATATTTT.

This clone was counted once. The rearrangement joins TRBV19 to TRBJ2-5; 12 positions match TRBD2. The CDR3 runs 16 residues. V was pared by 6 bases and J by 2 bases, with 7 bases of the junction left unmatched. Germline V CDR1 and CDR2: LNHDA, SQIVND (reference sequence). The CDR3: CASSLTSGGRQETQYF. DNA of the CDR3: TGTGCCAGTAGCCTTACTAGCGGGGGGCGTCAAGAGACCCAGTACTTC.

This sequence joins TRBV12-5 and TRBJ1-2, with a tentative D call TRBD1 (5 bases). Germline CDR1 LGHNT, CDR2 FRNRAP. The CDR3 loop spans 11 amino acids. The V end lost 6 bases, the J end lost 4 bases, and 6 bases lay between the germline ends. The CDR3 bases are TGTGCTAGTGGCGACAGCTATGGCTACACCTTC. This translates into CASGDSYGYTF. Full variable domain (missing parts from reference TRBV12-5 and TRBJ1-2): DARVTQTPRHKVTEMGQEVTMRCQPILGHNTVFWYRQTMMQGLELLAYFRNRAPLDDSGMPKDRFSAEMPDATLATLKIQPSEPRDSAVYFCASGDSYGYTFGSGTRLTVV.

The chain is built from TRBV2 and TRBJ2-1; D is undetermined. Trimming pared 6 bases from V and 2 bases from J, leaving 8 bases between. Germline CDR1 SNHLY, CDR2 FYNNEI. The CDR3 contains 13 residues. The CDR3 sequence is CASSSEPYNEQFF. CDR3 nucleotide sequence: TGTGCCAGCAGCAGCGAGCCCTACAATGAGCAGTTCTTC.

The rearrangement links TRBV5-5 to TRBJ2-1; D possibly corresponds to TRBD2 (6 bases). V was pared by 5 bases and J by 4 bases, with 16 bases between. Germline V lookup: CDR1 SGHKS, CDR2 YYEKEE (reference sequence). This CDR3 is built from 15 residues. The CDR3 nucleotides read TGTGCCAGCAGTTTCGCAGCTGGGGGGTACAATGAGCAGTTCTTC. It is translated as CASSFAAGGYNEQFF.

The CDR3 nucleotides read TGTGCCAGCAGCCAATCACAGGGTAATCAGCCCCAGCATTTT. Amino acid sequence: CASSQSQGNQPQHF. V and J are TRBV7-8 and TRBJ1-5; a weak D match, TRBD1 (6 bases). Between the trimmed V and J ends, which lost 5 bases and 4 bases, there was a span of 12 bases. CDR1 SGHVS and CDR2 FQNEAQ come from the germline V gene. CDR3 length equals 14 residues.

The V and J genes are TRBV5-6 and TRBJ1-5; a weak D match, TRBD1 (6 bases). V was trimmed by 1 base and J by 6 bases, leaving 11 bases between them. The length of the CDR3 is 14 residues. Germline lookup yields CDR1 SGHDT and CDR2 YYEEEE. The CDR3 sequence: CASSLWGRGQPQHF. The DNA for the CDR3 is TGTGCCAGCAGCTTGTGGGGGCGAGGTCAGCCCCAGCATTTT.

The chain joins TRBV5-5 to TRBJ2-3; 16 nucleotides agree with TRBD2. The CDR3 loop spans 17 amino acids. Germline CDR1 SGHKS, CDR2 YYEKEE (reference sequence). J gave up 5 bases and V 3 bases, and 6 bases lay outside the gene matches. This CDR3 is CASSSGTSGGEQDTQYF. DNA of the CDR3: TGTGCCAGCAGCTCCGGGACTAGCGGGGGGGAGCAAGATACGCAGTATTTT.

CDR3 coding DNA: TGTGCCAGCAGCGTATCGGGGGTCCCCTACAATGAGCAGTTCTTC. Its translation is CASSVSGVPYNEQFF. The chain has TRBV9 and TRBJ2-1, with D possibly TRBD2 on 6 matching bases. Trimming took off 1 base at V and 2 bases at J, with 10 bases between the two ends. The CDR3 consists of 15 residues. Germline loops: CDR1 SGDLS, CDR2 YYNGEE. Looking up the rest from reference TRBV9 and TRBJ2-1 gives the full variable domain: DSGVTQTPKHLITATGQRVTLRCSPRSGDLSVYWYQQSLDQGLQFLIQYYNGEERAKGNILERFSAQQFPDLHSELNLSSLELGDSALYFCASSVSGVPYNEQFFGPGTRLTVL.

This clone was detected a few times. This CDR3 is CASSQGQSLRETQYF. In nucleotides, the CDR3 is TGCGCCAGCAGCCAGGGACAGTCTTTACGGGAGACCCAGTACTTC. This chain joins TRBV5-1 and TRBJ2-5, with 7 bases matching TRBD1. Trimming cost V 4 bases and J 5 bases; bases outside gene matches: 11. CDR1 SGHRS and CDR2 YFSETQ come from the germline V gene. CDR3 length: 15 amino acids.

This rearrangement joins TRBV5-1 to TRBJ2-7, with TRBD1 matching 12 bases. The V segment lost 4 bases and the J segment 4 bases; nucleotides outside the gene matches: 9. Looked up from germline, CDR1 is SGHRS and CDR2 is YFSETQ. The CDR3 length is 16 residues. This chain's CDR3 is CASSDRDRGLNYEQYF. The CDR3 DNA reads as TGCGCCAGCAGCGACCGGGACAGGGGGCTTAATTACGAGCAGTACTTC.

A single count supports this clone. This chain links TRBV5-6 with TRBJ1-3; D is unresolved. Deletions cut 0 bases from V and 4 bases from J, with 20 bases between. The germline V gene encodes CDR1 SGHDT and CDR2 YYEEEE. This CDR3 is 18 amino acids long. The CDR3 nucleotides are TGTGCCAGCAGCTTGGAGGCACTAAGCCCTACGGGAGGAAACACCATATATTTT. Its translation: CASSLEALSPTGGNTIYF.

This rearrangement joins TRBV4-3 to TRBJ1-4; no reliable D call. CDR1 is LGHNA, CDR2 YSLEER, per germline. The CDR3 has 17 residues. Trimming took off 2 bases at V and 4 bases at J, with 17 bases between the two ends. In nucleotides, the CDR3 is TGCGCCAGCAGCCAACAGCGTACCCGACTCAATAATGAAAAACTGTTTTTT. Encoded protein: CASSQQRTRLNNEKLFF.

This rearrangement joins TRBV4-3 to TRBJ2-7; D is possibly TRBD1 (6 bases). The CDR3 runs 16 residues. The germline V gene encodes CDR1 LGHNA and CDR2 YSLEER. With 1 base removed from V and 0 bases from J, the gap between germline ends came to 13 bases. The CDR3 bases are TGCGCCAGCAGCCAAGGAACCGGACAGCTCTCCTACGAGCAGTACTTC. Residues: CASSQGTGQLSYEQYF.

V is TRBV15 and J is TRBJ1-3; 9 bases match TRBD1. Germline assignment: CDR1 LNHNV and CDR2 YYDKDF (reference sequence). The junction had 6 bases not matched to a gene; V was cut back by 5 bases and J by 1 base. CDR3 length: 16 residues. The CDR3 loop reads CATSGGQGRSGNTIYF. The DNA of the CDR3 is TGTGCCACCAGCGGGGGACAGGGAAGGTCTGGAAACACCATATATTTT.

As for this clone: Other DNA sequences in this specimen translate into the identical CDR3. CDR3 amino acids: CASSLSDGAETQYF. DNA for the CDR3: TGCGCCAGCAGCCTGAGCGACGGCGCAGAGACCCAGTACTTC. This rearrangement joins TRBV5-1 to TRBJ2-5; D is ambiguous. Germline CDR1 and CDR2: SGHRS and YFSETQ. The length of the CDR3 is 14 residues. The germline V and J ends were trimmed by 4 bases and 4 bases, with 14 bases remaining between them.

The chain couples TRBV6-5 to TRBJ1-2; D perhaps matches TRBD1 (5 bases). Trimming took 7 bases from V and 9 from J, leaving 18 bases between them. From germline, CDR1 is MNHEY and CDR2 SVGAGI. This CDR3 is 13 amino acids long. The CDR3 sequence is CASTPRLQGSYTF. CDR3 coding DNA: TGTGCCAGCACACCCCGTCTTCAGGGAAGCTACACCTTC.

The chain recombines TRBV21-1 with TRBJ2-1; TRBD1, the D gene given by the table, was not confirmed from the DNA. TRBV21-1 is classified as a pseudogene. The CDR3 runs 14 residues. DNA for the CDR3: TGTGCCAGCCTCCGGGACAGAACTTACAATGAGCAGTTCTTC. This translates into CASLRDRTYNEQFF.

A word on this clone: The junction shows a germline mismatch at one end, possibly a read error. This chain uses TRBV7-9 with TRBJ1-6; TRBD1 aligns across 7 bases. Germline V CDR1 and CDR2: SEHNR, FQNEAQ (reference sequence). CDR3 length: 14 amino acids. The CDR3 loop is CSSRLTGSNSPLHF. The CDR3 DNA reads TGTTCCAGCAGATTGACAGGGAGTAATTCACCCCTCCACTTT.